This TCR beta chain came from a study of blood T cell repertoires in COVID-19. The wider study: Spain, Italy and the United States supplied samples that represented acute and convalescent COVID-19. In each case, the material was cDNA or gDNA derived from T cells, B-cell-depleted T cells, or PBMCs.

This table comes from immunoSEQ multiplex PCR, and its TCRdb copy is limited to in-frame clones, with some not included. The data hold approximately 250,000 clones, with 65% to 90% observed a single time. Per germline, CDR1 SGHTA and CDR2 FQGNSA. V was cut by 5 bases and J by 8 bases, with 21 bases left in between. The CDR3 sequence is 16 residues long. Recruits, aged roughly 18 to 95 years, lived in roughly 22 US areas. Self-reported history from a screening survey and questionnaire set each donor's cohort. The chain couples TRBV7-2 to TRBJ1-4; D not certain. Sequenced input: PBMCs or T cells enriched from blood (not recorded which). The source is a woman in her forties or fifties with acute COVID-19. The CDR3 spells CASSQSYETGKEKLFF. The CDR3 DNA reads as TGTGCCAGCAGCCAATCCTACGAGACTGGAAAAGAAAAACTGTTTTTT.